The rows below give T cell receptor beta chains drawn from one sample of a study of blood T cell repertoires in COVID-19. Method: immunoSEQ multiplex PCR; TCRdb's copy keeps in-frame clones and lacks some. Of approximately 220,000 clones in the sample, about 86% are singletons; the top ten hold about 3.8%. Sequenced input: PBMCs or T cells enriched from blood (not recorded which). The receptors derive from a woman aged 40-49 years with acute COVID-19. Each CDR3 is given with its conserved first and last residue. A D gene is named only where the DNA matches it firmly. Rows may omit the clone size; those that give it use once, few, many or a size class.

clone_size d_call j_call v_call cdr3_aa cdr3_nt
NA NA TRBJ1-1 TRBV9 CASSPRRSTEAFF TGTGCCAGCAGCCCACGGAGAAGCACTGAAGCTTTCTTT
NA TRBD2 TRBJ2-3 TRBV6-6 CASRGRGTSGTDTQYF TGTGCCAGCAGGGGACGGGGGACTAGCGGCACAGATACGCAGTATTTT
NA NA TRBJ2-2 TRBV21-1 CASTLAGTNTGELFF TGTGCCAGCACACTAGCGGGAACGAACACCGGGGAGCTGTTTTTT
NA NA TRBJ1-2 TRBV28 CASLQPAGNGYTF TGTGCCAGCCTACAACCGGCAGGGAATGGCTACACCTTC
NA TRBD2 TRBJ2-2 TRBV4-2 CASSQVGTTYTGELFF TGTGCCAGCAGCCAAGTTGGGACTACGTACACCGGGGAGCTGTTTTTT
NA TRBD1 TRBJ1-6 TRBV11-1 CASSFDRGNSPLHF TGTGCCAGCAGCTTTGACAGGGGAAATTCACCCCTCCACTTT
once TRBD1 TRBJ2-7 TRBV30 CAWSVLQGAREQYF TGTGCCTGGAGTGTCTTACAGGGGGCTCGCGAGCAGTACTTC
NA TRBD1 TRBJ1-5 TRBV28 CASSSVGQGGYQPQHF TGTGCCAGCAGTTCGGTCGGACAGGGGGGGTATCAGCCCCAGCATTTT
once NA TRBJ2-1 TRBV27 CASRPLQGFSYNEQFF TGTGCCAGCAGACCCCTACAGGGCTTCTCCTACAATGAGCAGTTCTTC
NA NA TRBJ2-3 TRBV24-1 CATSDSGGSTDTQYF TGTGCCACCAGTGATAGCGGAGGGAGCACAGATACGCAGTATTTT
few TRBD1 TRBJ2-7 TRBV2 CASKSRTGGLHEQYF TGTGCCAGCAAATCTAGGACAGGGGGTCTCCACGAGCAGTACTTC
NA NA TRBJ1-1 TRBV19 CASSTLTENTEAFF TGTGCCAGTAGTACCTTGACAGAGAACACTGAAGCTTTCTTT
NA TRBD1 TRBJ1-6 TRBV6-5 CASSYIQGAGSPLHF TGTGCCAGCAGTTACATACAGGGGGCTGGTTCACCCCTCCACTTT
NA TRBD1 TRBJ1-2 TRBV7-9 CASSSLRDRSYGYTF TGTGCCAGCAGCTCCCTTCGGGACAGAAGCTATGGCTACACCTTC
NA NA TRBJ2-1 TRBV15 CATSRDPAAPYNEQFF TGTGCCACCAGCAGAGATCCGGCGGCCCCCTACAATGAGCAGTTCTTC
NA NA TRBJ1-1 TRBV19 CASSRGGRDTEAFF TGTGCCAGTAGTAGGGGGGGTAGGGACACTGAAGCTTTCTTT
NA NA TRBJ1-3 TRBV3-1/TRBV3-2 CASSQDAGLLSGNTIYF TGTGCCAGCAGCCAAGATGCAGGCTTGCTCTCTGGAAACACCATATATTTT
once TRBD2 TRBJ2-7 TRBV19 CASSIGSGSSYEQYF TGTGCCAGTAGTATAGGTAGCGGGAGCTCCTACGAGCAGTACTTC
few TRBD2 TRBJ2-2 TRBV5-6 CASSFQAGVGNTGELFF TGTGCCAGCAGCTTTCAAGCGGGAGTAGGGAACACCGGGGAGCTGTTTTTT
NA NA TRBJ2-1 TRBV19 CASSLAGTLYNEQFF TGTGCCAGTAGTCTGGCTGGCACGCTCTACAATGAGCAGTTCTTC
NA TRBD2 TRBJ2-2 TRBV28 CASRPPGLASTGELFF TGTGCCAGCAGACCTCCGGGACTAGCGAGTACCGGGGAGCTGTTTTTT
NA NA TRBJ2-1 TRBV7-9 CASSSLGYNEQFF TGTGCCAGCAGCTCTCTAGGATACAATGAGCAGTTCTTC
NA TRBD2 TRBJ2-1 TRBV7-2 CASSFELAGGPHNEQFF TGTGCCAGCAGCTTCGAACTAGCGGGAGGGCCTCACAATGAGCAGTTCTTC
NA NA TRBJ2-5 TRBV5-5 CASSLTPYQETQYF TGTGCCAGCAGCTTAACTCCGTACCAAGAGACCCAGTACTTC
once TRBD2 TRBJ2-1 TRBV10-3 CAISDRGEGSYNEQFF TGTGCCATCAGTGATCGGGGGGAGGGTTCCTACAATGAGCAGTTCTTC
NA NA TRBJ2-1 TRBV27 CASSFLDEQFF TGTGCCAGCAGTTTTCTTGATGAGCAGTTCTTC
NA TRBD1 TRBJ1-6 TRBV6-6 CASSYPTGQYNSPLHF TGTGCCAGCAGTTACCCAACGGGACAGTATAATTCACCCCTCCACTTT
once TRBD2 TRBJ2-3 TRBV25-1 CASSELSGSNTQYF TGTGCCAGCAGTGAACTTAGCGGGAGTAATACGCAGTATTTT
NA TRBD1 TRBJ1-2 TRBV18 CASSPQPPGQATYGYTF TGTGCCAGCTCACCTCAACCCCCGGGACAGGCCACTTACGGCTACACCTTC
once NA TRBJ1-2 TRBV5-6 CASSLKGRGYTF TGTGCCAGCAGCTTGAAAGGGAGGGGCTACACCTTC
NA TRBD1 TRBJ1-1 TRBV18 CASSPTGQGGSEAFF TGTGCCAGCTCACCTACGGGACAGGGGGGATCTGAAGCTTTCTTT
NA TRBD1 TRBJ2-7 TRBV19 CASSMGTGGLYEQYF TGTGCCAGTAGTATGGGGACAGGGGGCTTATACGAGCAGTACTTC
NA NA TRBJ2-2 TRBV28 CASSRGLNRGKWELFF TGTGCCAGCAGCCGAGGACTGAACCGAGGGAAGTGGGAGCTGTTTTTT
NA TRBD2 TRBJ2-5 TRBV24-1 CATSDFGLGRGQETQYF TGTGCCACCAGTGATTTTGGTTTGGGGCGGGGGCAAGAGACCCAGTACTTC
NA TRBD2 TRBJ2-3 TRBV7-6 CASSLGLAAPQTDTQYF TGTGCCAGCAGTCTAGGACTAGCCGCCCCTCAGACAGATACGCAGTATTTT
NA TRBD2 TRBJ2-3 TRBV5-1 CASSLGLAGEPDTQYF TGCGCCAGCAGCTTGGGTCTAGCGGGAGAGCCAGATACGCAGTATTTT
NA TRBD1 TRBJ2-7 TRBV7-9 CASSPFLGQGGEQYF TGTGCCAGCAGCCCGTTTTTGGGACAGGGAGGAGAGCAGTACTTC
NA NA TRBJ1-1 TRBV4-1 CASKTGKMNTEAFF TGCGCCAGCAAAACAGGGAAAATGAACACTGAAGCTTTCTTT
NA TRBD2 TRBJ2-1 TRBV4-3 CASSQEGFGLAGYNEQFF TGCGCCAGCAGCCAAGAAGGATTTGGACTAGCGGGTTACAATGAGCAGTTCTTC
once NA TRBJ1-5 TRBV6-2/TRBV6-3 CASSYRGGQSFNQPQHF TGTGCCAGCAGTTATAGGGGGGGGCAGAGCTTCAATCAGCCCCAGCATTTT
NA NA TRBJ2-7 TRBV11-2 CASSLSSAYEQYF TGTGCCAGCAGCTTATCTAGCGCCTACGAGCAGTACTTC
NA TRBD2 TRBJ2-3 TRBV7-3 CASSLSGLAGLSGQYF TGTGCCAGCAGCTTATCGGGACTAGCGGGCCTCAGCGGGCAGTATTTT
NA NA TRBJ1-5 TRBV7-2 CASSADSPLSNQPQHF TGTGCCAGCAGCGCGGACAGCCCCCTTAGCAATCAGCCCCAGCATTTT
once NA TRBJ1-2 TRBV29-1 CSVDSESAGADHLYGYTF TGCAGCGTGGATAGCGAGTCGGCAGGAGCCGACCATCTCTATGGCTACACCTTC
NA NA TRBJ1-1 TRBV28 CASRPNPRLSAFF TGTGCCAGCAGGCCCAATCCCCGTCTGAGTGCTTTCTTT
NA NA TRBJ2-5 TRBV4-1 CASSPRGTKEETQYF TGCGCCAGCAGCCCACGGGGGACCAAGGAAGAGACCCAGTACTTC
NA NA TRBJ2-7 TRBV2 CASSGTGYSYEQYF TGTGCCAGCAGCGGTACAGGGTACTCCTACGAGCAGTACTTC
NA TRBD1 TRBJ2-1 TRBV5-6 CASSWTGWSYNEQFF TGTGCCAGCAGCTGGACAGGTTGGAGTTACAATGAGCAGTTCTTC
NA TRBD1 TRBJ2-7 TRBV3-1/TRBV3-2 CASSPRDRGEQYF TGTGCCAGCAGCCCCCGGGACAGGGGGGAGCAGTACTTC
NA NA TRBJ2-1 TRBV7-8 CASSPSETYNEQFF TGTGCCAGCAGCCCTTCGGAGACCTACAATGAGCAGTTCTTC
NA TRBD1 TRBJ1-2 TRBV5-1 CASSFSVQGARGYTF TGCGCCAGCAGCTTTTCTGTCCAGGGGGCGCGAGGCTACACCTTC